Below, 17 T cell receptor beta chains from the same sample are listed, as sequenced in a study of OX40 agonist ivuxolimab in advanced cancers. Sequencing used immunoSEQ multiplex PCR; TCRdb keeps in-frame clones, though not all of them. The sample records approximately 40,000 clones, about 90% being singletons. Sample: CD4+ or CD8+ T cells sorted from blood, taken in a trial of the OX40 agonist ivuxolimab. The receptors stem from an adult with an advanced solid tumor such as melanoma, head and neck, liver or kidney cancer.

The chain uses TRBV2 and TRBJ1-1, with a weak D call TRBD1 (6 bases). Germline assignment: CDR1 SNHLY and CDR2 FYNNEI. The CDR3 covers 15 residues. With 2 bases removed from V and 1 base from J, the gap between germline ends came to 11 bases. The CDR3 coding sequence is TGTGCCAGCAGTGAAACAGGGTCCCAGAACACTGAAGCTTTCTTT. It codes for CASSETGSQNTEAFF.

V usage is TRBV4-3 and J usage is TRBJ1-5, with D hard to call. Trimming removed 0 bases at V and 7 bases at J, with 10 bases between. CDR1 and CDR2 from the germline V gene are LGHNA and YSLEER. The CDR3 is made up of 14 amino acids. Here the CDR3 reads CASSQDRSGQPQHF. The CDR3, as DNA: TGCGCCAGCAGCCAAGATAGGTCCGGCCAGCCCCAGCATTTT.

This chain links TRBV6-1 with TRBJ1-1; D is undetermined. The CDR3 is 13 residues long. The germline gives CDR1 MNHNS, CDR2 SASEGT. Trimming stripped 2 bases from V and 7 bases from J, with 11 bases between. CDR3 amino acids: CASSERPGSEAFF. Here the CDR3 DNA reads TGTGCCAGCAGTGAAAGGCCGGGGAGTGAAGCTTTCTTT.

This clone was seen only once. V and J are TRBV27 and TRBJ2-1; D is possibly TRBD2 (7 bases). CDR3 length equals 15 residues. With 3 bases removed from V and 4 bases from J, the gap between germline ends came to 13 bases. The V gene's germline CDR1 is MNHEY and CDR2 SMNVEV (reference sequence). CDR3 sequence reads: CASSLGGGDYNEQFF. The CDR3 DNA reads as TGTGCCAGCAGTTTGGGAGGGGGGGATTACAATGAGCAGTTCTTC.

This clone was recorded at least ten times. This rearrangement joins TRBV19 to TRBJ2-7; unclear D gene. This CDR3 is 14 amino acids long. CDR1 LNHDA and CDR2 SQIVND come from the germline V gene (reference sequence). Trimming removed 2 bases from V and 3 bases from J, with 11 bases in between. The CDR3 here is CASSIRSTNYEQYF. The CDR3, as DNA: TGTGCCAGTAGTATAAGGTCGACAAACTACGAGCAGTACTTC.

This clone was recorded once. The CDR3 here is CASSEEIQTYGYTF. The CDR3 DNA reads TGTGCCAGCAGTGAAGAGATACAGACATATGGCTACACCTTC. The rearrangement uses TRBV2 and TRBJ1-2; no clear D gene. This CDR3 is built from 14 residues. V was trimmed by 1 base and J by 5 bases, leaving 11 bases between them. Germline V gene lookup returns CDR1 SNHLY and CDR2 FYNNEI.

The CDR3 region has the DNA TGTGCCAGCAGTAAAAGCGGGGGGGCCACCGGGGAGCTGTTTTTT. Its protein product is CASSKSGGATGELFF. This rearrangement joins TRBV6-5 to TRBJ2-2; TRBD2 matches 10 bases. Germline V gene lookup returns CDR1 MNHEY and CDR2 SVGAGI. The CDR3 runs 15 residues. After removal of 5 bases from V and 4 bases from J, the junction contained 4 bases not matched to a gene.

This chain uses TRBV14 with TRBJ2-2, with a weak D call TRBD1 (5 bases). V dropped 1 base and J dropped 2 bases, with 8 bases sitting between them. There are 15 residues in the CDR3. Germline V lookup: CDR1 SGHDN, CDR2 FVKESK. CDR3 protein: CASSQVQGNTGELFF. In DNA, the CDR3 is TGTGCCAGCAGCCAAGTTCAGGGCAACACCGGGGAGCTGTTTTTT.

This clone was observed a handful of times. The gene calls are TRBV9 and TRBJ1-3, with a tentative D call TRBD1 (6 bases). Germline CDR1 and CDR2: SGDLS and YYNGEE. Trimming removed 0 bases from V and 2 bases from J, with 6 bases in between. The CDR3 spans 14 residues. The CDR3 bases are TGTGCCAGCAGCGTAGCAGGGGCTGGAAACACCATATATTTT. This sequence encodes CASSVAGAGNTIYF. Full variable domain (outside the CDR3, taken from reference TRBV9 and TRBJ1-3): DSGVTQTPKHLITATGQRVTLRCSPRSGDLSVYWYQQSLDQGLQFLIQYYNGEERAKGNILERFSAQQFPDLHSELNLSSLELGDSALYFCASSVAGAGNTIYFGEGSWLTVV.

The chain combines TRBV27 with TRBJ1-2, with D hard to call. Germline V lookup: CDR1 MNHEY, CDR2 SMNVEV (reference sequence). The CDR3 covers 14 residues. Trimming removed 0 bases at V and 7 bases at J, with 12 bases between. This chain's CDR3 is CASSLSGSLGGYTF. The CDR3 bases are TGTGCCAGCAGTTTATCTGGCAGCTTGGGTGGCTACACCTTC.

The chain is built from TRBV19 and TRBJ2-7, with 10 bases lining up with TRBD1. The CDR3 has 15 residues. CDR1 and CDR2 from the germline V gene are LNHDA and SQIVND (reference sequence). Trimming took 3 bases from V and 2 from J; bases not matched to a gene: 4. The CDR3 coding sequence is TGTGCCAGTAGTATCGGGACAGGGGTCCCCTACGAGCAGTACTTC. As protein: CASSIGTGVPYEQYF. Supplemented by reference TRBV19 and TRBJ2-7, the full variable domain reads DGGITQSPKYLFRKEGQNVTLSCEQNLNHDAMYWYRQDPGQGLRLIYYSQIVNDFQKGDIAEGYSVSREKKESFPLTVTSAQKNPTAFYLCASSIGTGVPYEQYFGPGTRLTVT.

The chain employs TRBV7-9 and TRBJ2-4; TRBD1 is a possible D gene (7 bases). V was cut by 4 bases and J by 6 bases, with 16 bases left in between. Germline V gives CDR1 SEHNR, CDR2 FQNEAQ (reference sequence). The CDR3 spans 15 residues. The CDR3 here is CASSSGADRANIQYF. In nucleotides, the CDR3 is TGTGCCAGCAGCTCGGGAGCCGACAGGGCAAACATTCAGTACTTC.

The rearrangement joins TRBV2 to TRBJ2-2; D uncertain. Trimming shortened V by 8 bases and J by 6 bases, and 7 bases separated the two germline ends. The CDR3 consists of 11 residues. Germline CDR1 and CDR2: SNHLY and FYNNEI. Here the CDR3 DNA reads TGTGCCAGCTTAGTCCCCGGGGAGCTGTTTTTT. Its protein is CASLVPGELFF.

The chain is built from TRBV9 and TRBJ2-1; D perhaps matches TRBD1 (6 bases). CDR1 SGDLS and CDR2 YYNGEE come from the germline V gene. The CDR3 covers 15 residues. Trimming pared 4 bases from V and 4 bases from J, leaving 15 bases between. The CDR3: CASSTSSGQYNEQFF. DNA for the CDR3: TGTGCCAGCAGCACAAGCTCTGGACAGTACAATGAGCAGTTCTTC.

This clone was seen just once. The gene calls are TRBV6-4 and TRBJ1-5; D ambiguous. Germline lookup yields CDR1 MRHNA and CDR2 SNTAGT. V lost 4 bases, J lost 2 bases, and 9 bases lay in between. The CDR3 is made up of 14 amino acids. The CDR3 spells CASSVTGGNQPQHF. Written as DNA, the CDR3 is TGTGCCAGCAGTGTGACGGGAGGCAATCAGCCCCAGCATTTT.

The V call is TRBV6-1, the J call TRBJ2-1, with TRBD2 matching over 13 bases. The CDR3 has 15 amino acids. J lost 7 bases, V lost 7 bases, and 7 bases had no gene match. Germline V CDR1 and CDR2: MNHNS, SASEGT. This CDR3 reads CASILLAGGLNEQFF. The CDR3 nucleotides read TGTGCCAGCATTTTACTAGCGGGGGGGCTTAATGAGCAGTTCTTC.

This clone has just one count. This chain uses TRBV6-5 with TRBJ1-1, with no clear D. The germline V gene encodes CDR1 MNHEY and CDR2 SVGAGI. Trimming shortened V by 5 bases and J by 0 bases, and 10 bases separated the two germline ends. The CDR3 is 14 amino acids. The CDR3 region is CASSHRQMNTEAFF. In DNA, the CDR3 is TGTGCCAGCAGTCATCGGCAGATGAACACTGAAGCTTTCTTT.